This T cell receptor (beta chain) stems from a study of technical replicates of blood from several donors. Sequencing used immunoSEQ multiplex PCR; TCRdb keeps in-frame clones, though not all of them. The sample yields about 97,000 clones, nearly 96% seen once. V was shortened by 6 bases and J by 3 bases, with 18 bases between the two germline ends. Germline values: CDR1 MDHEN, CDR2 SYDVKM. The CDR3 is 15 residues long. The receptor's source is a human donor in good health. Sequencing was performed on T cells isolated from PBMCs. The chain employs TRBV28 and TRBJ2-7; tentative D call: TRBD1 (5 bases). The CDR3, as DNA: TGTGCCAGCAGCTCTAGACAGCGATTATTCTACGAGCAGTACTTC. Its translation is CASSSRQRLFYEQYF.